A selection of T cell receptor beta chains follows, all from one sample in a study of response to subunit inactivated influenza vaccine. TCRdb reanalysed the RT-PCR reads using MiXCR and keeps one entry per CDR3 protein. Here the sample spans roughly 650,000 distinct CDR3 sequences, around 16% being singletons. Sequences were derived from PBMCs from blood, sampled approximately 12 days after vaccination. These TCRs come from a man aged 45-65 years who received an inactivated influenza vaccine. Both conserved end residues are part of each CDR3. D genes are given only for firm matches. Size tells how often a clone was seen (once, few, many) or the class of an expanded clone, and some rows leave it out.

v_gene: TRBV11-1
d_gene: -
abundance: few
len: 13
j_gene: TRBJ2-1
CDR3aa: CASSPRPGNEQFF
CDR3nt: TGTGCCAGCAGCCCACGCCCAGGCAATGAGCAGTTCTTC

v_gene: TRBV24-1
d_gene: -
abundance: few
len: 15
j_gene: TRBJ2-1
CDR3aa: CATSDPGTPYNEQFF
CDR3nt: TGTGCCACCAGTGATCCCGGGACACCCTACAATGAGCAGTTCTTC

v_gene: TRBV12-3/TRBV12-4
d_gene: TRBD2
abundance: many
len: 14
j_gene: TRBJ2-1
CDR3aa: CASSLRGGYNEQFF
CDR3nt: TGCGCCAGCAGCTTGCGGGGAGGGTACAATGAGCAGTTCTTC

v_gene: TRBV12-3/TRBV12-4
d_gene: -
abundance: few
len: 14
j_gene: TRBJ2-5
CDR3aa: CASSFEFLQETQYF
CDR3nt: TGTGCCAGCAGTTTCGAGTTCTTACAAGAGACCCAGTACTTC

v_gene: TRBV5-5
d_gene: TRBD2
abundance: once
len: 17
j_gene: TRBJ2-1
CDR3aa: CASSRRRTSGSSNEQFF
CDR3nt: TGTGCCAGCAGCCGCCGAAGGACTAGCGGGAGTTCCAATGAGCAGTTCTTC

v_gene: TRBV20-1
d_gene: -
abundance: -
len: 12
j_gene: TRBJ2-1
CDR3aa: CSARVQGNEQFF
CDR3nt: TGCAGTGCTAGAGTCCAGGGCAATGAGCAGTTCTTC

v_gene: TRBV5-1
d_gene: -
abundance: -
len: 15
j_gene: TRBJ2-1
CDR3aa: CASSLEGRLASEQFF
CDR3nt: TGCGCCAGCAGCTTGGAGGGAAGGTTGGCTTCTGAGCAGTTCTTC

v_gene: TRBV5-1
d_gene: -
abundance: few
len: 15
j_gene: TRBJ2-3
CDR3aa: CASSLQATGTDTQYF
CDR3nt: TGCGCCAGCAGCTTGCAGGCCACCGGCACAGATACGCAGTATTTT

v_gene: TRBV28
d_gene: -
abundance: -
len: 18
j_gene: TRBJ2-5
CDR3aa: CASSLVVGSPAPRETQYF
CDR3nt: TGTGCCAGCAGTTTAGTGGTTGGGAGCCCCGCCCCCAGAGAGACCCAGTACTTC

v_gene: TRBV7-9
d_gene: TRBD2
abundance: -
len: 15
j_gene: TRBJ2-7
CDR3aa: CASSFLAGGLDEQYF
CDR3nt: TGTGCCAGCAGCTTTCTAGCGGGGGGGCTGGACGAGCAGTACTTC

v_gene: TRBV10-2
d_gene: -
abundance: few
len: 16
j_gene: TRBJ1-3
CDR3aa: CASSAGVPQAGNTIYF
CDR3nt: TGCGCCAGCAGTGCCGGGGTCCCTCAAGCTGGAAACACCATATATTTT

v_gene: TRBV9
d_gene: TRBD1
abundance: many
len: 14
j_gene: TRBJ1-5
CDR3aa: CASSVGQGDQPQHF
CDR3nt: TGTGCCAGCAGCGTGGGACAGGGAGATCAGCCCCAGCATTTT

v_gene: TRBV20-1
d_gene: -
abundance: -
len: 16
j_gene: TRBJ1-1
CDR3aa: CRLGLGDKGKGTEAFF
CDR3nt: TGCAGGCTAGGGCTCGGGGACAAAGGAAAGGGGACTGAAGCTTTCTTT

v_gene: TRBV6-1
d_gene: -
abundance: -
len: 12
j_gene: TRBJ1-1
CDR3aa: CASRHLNTEAFF
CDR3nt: TGTGCCAGCCGGCACTTGAACACTGAAGCTTTCTTT

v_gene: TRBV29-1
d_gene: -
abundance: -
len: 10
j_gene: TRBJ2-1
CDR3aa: CSVERGEQFF
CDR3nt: TGCAGCGTTGAAAGGGGCGAGCAGTTCTTC

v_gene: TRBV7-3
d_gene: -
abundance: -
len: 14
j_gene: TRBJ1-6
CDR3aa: CASSLTGGSSPLHF
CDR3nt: TGTGCCAGCAGCTTAACAGGGGGGAGTTCACCCCTCCACTTT

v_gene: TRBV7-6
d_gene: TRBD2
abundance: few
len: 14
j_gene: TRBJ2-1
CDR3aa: CASSLAAGDNEQFF
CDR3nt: TGTGCCAGCAGCTTAGCTGCGGGGGACAATGAGCAGTTCTTC

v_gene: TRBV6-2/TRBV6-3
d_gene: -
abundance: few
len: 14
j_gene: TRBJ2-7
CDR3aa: CASSPARRDYEQYF
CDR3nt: TGTGCCAGCAGTCCTGCACGTCGAGATTACGAGCAGTACTTC

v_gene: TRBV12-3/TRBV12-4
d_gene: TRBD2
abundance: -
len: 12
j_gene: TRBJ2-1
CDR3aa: CASSLKAGREFF
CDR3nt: TGTGCCAGCAGTTTAAAAGCGGGACGGGAGTTCTTC

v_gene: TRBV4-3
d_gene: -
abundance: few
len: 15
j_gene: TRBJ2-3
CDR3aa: CASSQDGTGTDTQYF
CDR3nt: TGCGCCAGCAGCCAAGATGGTACAGGGACAGATACGCAGTATTTT

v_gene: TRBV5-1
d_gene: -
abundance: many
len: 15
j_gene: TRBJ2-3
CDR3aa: CASSPELGSTDTQYF
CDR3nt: TGCGCCAGCAGCCCGGAGCTAGGATCCACAGATACGCAGTATTTT

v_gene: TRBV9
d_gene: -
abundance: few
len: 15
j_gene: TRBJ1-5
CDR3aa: CASSVGGSPNQPQHF
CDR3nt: TGTGCCAGCAGCGTAGGGGGGTCCCCCAATCAGCCCCAGCATTTT

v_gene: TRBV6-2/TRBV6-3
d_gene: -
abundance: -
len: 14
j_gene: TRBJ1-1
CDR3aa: CASSYSGRGSEAFF
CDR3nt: TGTGCCAGCAGTTACTCGGGCAGGGGCTCTGAAGCTTTCTTT

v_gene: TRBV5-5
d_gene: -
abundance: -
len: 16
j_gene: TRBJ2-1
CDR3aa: CASSSRVAGPYNEQFF
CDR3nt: TGTGCCAGCAGCTCAAGGGTGGCGGGACCCTACAATGAGCAGTTCTTC

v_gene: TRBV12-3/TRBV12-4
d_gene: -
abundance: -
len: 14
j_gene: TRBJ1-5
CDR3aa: CASSLEGTNQPQHF
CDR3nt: TGTGCCAGCAGTTTAGAGGGAACTAACCAGCCCCAGCATTTT

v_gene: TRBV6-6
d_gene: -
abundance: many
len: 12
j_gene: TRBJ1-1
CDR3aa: CASRARGTEAFF
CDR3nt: TGTGCCAGCAGGGCCAGGGGTACTGAAGCTTTCTTT

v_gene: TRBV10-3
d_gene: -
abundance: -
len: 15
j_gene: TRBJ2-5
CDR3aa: CAISESPGPRETQYF
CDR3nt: TGTGCCATCAGTGAGTCCCCAGGGCCACGGGAGACCCAGTACTTC

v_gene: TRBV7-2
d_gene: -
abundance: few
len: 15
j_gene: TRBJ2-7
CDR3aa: CASSLVALPTHEQYF
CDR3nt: TGTGCCAGCAGCTTAGTGGCACTCCCGACCCACGAGCAGTACTTC

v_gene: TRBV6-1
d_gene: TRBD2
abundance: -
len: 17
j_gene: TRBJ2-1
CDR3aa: CASSKLFSGGANNEQFF
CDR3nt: TGTGCCAGCAGTAAACTATTTAGCGGGGGGGCGAACAATGAGCAGTTCTTC

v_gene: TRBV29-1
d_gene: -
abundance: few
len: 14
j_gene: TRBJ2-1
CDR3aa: CSVAGFGARNEQFF
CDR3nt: TGCAGCGTTGCTGGGTTCGGGGCTAGAAATGAGCAGTTCTTC

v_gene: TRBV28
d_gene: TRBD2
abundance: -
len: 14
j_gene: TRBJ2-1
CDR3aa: CASSGLAANNEQFF
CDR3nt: TGTGCCAGTTCCGGACTAGCGGCGAACAATGAGCAGTTCTTC

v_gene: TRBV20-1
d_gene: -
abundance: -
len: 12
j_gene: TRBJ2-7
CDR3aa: CSATGHFPEQYF
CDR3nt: TGCAGTGCTACGGGGCATTTTCCCGAGCAGTACTTC

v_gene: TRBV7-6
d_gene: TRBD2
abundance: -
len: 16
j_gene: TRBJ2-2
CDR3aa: CASSAVAGGRAGELFF
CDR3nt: TGTGCCAGCAGCGCCGTAGCGGGGGGGAGAGCCGGGGAGCTGTTTTTT

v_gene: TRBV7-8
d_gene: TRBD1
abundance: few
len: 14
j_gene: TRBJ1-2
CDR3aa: CASSKDRGGYGYTF
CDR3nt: TGTGCCAGCAGCAAGGACAGGGGCGGCTATGGCTACACCTTC

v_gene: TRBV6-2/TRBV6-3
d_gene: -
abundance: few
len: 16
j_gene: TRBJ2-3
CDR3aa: CASSYITTAPTDTQYF
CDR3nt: TGTGCCAGCAGTTACATTACGACAGCACCTACAGATACGCAGTATTTT

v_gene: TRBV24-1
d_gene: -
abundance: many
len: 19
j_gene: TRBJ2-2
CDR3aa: CATSDVSGRSPSNTGELFF
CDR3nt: TGTGCCACCAGTGACGTCTCCGGACGCTCACCGTCGAACACCGGGGAGCTGTTTTTT

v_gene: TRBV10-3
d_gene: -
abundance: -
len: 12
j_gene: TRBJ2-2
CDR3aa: CAIMPGTGELFF
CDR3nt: TGTGCCATCATGCCAGGGACGGGGGAGCTGTTTTTT

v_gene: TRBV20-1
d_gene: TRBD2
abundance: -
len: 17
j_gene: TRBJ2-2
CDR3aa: CSARDLKRGGPGGELFF
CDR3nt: TGCAGTGCTAGAGATTTAAAGCGGGGGGGCCCAGGCGGGGAGCTGTTTTTT

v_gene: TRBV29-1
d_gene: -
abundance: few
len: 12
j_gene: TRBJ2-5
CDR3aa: CSALPGEETQYF
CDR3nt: TGCAGCGCCCTACCTGGGGAAGAGACCCAGTACTTC

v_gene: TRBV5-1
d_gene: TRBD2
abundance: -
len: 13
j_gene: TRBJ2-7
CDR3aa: CASRPSGSNEQYF
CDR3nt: TGCGCCAGCAGGCCCAGCGGGAGTAACGAGCAGTACTTC

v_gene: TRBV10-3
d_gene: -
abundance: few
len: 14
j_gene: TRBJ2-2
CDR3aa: CATTYRDDTGELFF
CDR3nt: TGTGCCACCACATACAGGGACGACACCGGGGAGCTGTTTTTT

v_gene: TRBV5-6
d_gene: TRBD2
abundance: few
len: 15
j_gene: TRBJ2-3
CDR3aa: CASSGRTSGDYTQYF
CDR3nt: TGTGCCAGCAGCGGCCGGACTAGCGGGGACTACACGCAGTATTTT

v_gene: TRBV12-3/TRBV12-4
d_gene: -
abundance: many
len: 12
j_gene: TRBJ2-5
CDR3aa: CATGWDQETQYF
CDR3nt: TGTGCCACCGGTTGGGACCAAGAGACCCAGTACTTC

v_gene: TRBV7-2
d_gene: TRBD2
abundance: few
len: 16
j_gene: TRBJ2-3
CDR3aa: CASSYGTSVYTDTQYF
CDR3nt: TGTGCCAGCAGCTATGGGACTAGCGTTTACACAGATACGCAGTATTTT

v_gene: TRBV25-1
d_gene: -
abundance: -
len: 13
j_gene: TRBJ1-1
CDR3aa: CASSDTWNTEAFF
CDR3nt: TGTGCCAGCAGTGACACCTGGAACACTGAAGCTTTCTTT